This T cell receptor (beta chain) stems from a study of CD8 T cells in ankylosing spondylitis. In germline, CDR1 is LGHNA, CDR2 YSLEER. V was clipped by 3 bases and J by 7 bases; unmatched bases: 4. The length of the CDR3 is 13 residues. TCR beta libraries were made by quantitative 5'-RACE with molecular barcodes. From the 5' RACE reads, TCRdb called clonotypes with MiXCR, one entry per CDR3 protein. The sample includes approximately 300,000 distinct CDR3 sequences, approximately 8% of them seen just once. Overall study findings and caveats: A motif in TCR beta, a set of under ten highly homologous variants, appeared characteristic of ankylosing spondylitis blood. Disease-linked clones reportedly showed significant enrichment in matched ankylosing spondylitis synovial fluid. Relatively scarce in peripheral blood, disease-linked clones were CD8+. Some of these motif variants have turned up before, in reports on reactive arthritis synovial fluid and blood.

About this clonotype: The antigen is undetermined.

Material: blood, either unsorted or a sorted T cell fraction (not recorded which). V and J are TRBV4-3 and TRBJ1-1, with 8 bases fitting TRBD1. The sequence was obtained from a male donor with ankylosing spondylitis. CDR3: CASSHGQGGEAFF. The CDR3 coding sequence is TGCGCCAGCAGCCACGGACAGGGAGGTGAAGCTTTCTTT.